These 18 T cell receptor beta chains came from one sample sequenced in a study of T-cell memory formation after mild COVID-19. TCRdb re-derived calls from the 5' RACE reads in MiXCR, one entry per CDR3 protein. The table records roughly 500,000 distinct CDR3 sequences, around 21% of them present only once. The sequenced material came from PBMCs or a T cell subset sorted from them (not recorded which). The receptors originated from an adult woman who had mild COVID-19 (a few samples of this study predate the infection). Cell type and time point are not known.

This rearrangement joins TRBV14 to TRBJ2-1, with TRBD2 identical over 9 bases. V shed 5 bases, J shed 8 bases, and the junction held 10 bases outside the gene matches. The CDR3 runs 15 residues. CDR1 and CDR2 (germline): SGHDN, FVKESK. The CDR3 loop reads CASSLLSGSLYEQFF. In nucleotides, the CDR3 is TGTGCCAGCAGCTTGCTTAGCGGGAGTTTGTATGAGCAGTTCTTC.

This chain connects TRBV7-8 to TRBJ2-1; TRBD2 matches 14 bases. There are 19 residues in the CDR3. Trimming took 1 base from V and 7 from J; bases not matched to a gene: 12. The germline V gene has CDR1 SGHVS and CDR2 FQNEAQ. The CDR3: CASSLVGLAGGPPMNEQFF. In nucleotides, the CDR3 is TGTGCCAGCAGCTTAGTCGGACTAGCGGGGGGCCCCCCCATGAATGAGCAGTTCTTC.

This clonotype was seen only a few times. V and J are TRBV5-1 and TRBJ2-1, with 8 bases identical to TRBD1. This CDR3 has 15 amino acids. The V and J ends lost 4 bases and 1 base, in that order; junction bases with no gene match: 4. The V gene's germline CDR1 is SGHRS and CDR2 YFSETQ. CDR3 DNA sequence: TGCGCCAGCAGCCCACAGGGGGAATCCTACAATGAGCAGTTCTTC. Translating gives CASSPQGESYNEQFF.

The chain recombines TRBV5-1 with TRBJ2-5; D may correspond to TRBD1 or TRBD2 (6 bases each). Germline CDR1 SGHRS, CDR2 YFSETQ. The V gene lost 3 bases and the J gene lost 5 bases, with 14 bases spanning the gap. This CDR3 has 14 amino acids. CDR3 sequence: CASSYEGGWETQYF. The CDR3 region has the DNA TGCGCCAGCAGCTACGAGGGGGGATGGGAGACCCAGTACTTC.

This clonotype was counted only a few times. The CDR3 spells CASSLLTATDTQYF. The DNA of the CDR3 is TGTGCCAGCAGCTTACTCACTGCCACAGATACGCAGTATTTT. This rearrangement joins TRBV7-2 to TRBJ2-3, with unresolved D. The CDR3 runs to 14 residues. Germline values: CDR1 SGHTA, CDR2 FQGNSA. V was shortened by 2 bases and J by 2 bases, with 8 bases between the two germline ends.

The table lists this clonotype with a few counts. The rearrangement links TRBV3-1 to TRBJ2-2; D is possibly TRBD1 or TRBD2 (5 bases each). This CDR3 spans 16 amino acids. The germline V gene has CDR1 LGHDT and CDR2 YNNKEL (reference sequence). V lost 8 bases to trimming and J lost 1 base, with 17 bases between them. CDR3 loop: CASCPGTFLNTGELFF. The CDR3 DNA reads TGTGCCAGCTGTCCCGGGACGTTTTTGAACACCGGGGAGCTGTTTTTT.

In this sample, this clonotype turned up a few times. The genes are TRBV5-6 and TRBJ1-1; possible D gene TRBD1, 5 bases. V was trimmed by 4 bases and J by 5 bases, leaving 18 bases between them. Germline CDR1 reads SGHDT; CDR2 reads YYEEEE. This CDR3 comprises 15 residues. CDR3 sequence reads: CASSPRQGRKTEAFF. The CDR3, as DNA: TGTGCCAGCAGCCCAAGGCAGGGAAGGAAGACTGAAGCTTTCTTT.

This chain connects TRBV24-1 to TRBJ2-1, with D tentatively TRBD1 or TRBD2 (6 bases each). Trimming left V 2 bases short and J 6 bases short, with 13 bases between. Germline lookup yields CDR1 KGHDR and CDR2 SFDVKD. CDR3 length: 15 residues. The CDR3 coding sequence is TGTGCCACCAGTGATTCTAGGGGGGTTCGCAATGAGCAGTTCTTC. It is translated as CATSDSRGVRNEQFF.

This clonotype has ten or more counts. The J gene is TRBJ2-3, the V gene TRBV5-5; 7 bases match TRBD1. Germline trimming cut 0 bases from V and 4 bases from J; bases unmatched to any gene: 2. Germline CDR1 SGHKS, CDR2 YYEKEE (reference sequence). The CDR3 is made up of 14 amino acids. The CDR3 DNA reads TGTGCCAGCAGCTTGGACAGGGGCCCAGATACGCAGTATTTT. This codes for CASSLDRGPDTQYF.

This clonotype has just a few counts. The CDR3 is CASSQGLAGPYEQYF. The CDR3 DNA reads as TGTGCCAGCAGCCAAGGGTTAGCGGGACCCTACGAGCAGTACTTC. The J gene is TRBJ2-7, the V gene TRBV4-2, with 8 bases aligning to TRBD2. Germline-derived CDR1 and CDR2 are LGHNA and YNFKEQ. This CDR3 has 15 amino acids. J was trimmed by 2 bases and V by 1 base; bases with no gene match: 4.

This chain's CDR3 is CASSEAPTPPGYGYTF. In nucleotides, the CDR3 is TGTGCCAGCAGTGAAGCGCCGACGCCCCCTGGCTATGGCTACACCTTC. The chain joins TRBV2 to TRBJ1-2; D not certain. CDR3 length: 16 amino acids. Per the germline V gene, CDR1 is SNHLY and CDR2 is FYNNEI. Trimming took off 0 bases at V and 4 bases at J, with 15 bases between the two ends.

This clonotype was seen a few times. The chain carries TRBV12-3 or TRBV12-4 and TRBJ2-3; D uncertain. The V gene lost 7 bases and the J gene lost 1 base, with 12 bases spanning the gap. The CDR3 covers 14 residues. The CDR3 DNA sequence: TGTGCCAGCACCCCCTTATGGGGCACAGATACGCAGTATTTT. Its translation: CASTPLWGTDTQYF.

This clonotype was seen a few times. The chain joins TRBV27 to TRBJ2-1; D gene uncertain. Germline V gives CDR1 MNHEY, CDR2 SMNVEV (reference sequence). The V end was cut by 4 bases, the J end by 1 base, with 8 bases between. This CDR3 has 14 residues. The CDR3 DNA follows: TGTGCCAGCAGTTCAAGGCTGTCCTACAATGAGCAGTTCTTC. Its translation: CASSSRLSYNEQFF.

This sequence joins TRBV27 and TRBJ1-2; 9 bases line up with TRBD1. The CDR3 length is 15 residues. Germline CDR1 MNHEY, CDR2 SMNVEV (reference sequence). Unmatched junction bases numbered 12, after V lost 6 bases and J lost 7 bases. CDR3 region: CASRRPRDRDSGYTF. The CDR3 nucleotides read TGTGCCAGCAGGCGCCCCCGGGACAGGGACAGTGGCTACACCTTC.

This clonotype was seen ten or more times. The gene calls are TRBV7-6 and TRBJ2-7; weak D call: TRBD1 (6 bases). Trimming removed 3 bases at V and 2 bases at J, with 14 bases between. Germline V lookup: CDR1 SGHVS, CDR2 FNYEAQ. This CDR3 contains 15 residues. The DNA for the CDR3 is TGTGCCAGCAGCTTGGACAGTTCGGGACCCTACGAGCAGTACTTC. It translates to CASSLDSSGPYEQYF.

The chain is built from TRBV5-1 and TRBJ2-5; either TRBD1 or TRBD2 may supply D (6 bases each). The CDR3 has 15 residues. Trimming stripped 4 bases from V and 5 bases from J, with 18 bases between. Per germline, CDR1 SGHRS and CDR2 YFSETQ. The CDR3 reads CASSALPGALETQYF. The CDR3 DNA reads as TGCGCCAGCAGCGCCTTACCGGGGGCTTTGGAGACCCAGTACTTC.

The gene calls are TRBV6-5 and TRBJ1-3; 8 bases match TRBD1. CDR1 is MNHEY, CDR2 SVGAGI, per germline. The V gene end was trimmed by 4 bases and the J gene end by 2 bases; junction bases not matched to a gene: 13. The CDR3 runs 18 residues. The CDR3 reads CASSSDREGSTTGNTIYF. CDR3 bases: TGTGCCAGCAGTTCGGACAGGGAAGGTTCCACTACTGGAAACACCATATATTTT.

The sample holds a few counts of this clonotype. V usage is TRBV9 and J usage is TRBJ2-2; D ambiguous. Trimming stripped 0 bases from V and 1 base from J, with 10 bases between. Germline assignment: CDR1 SGDLS and CDR2 YYNGEE. CDR3 length equals 16 residues. The CDR3 coding sequence is TGTGCCAGCAGCGTAGAAGGGTTTAAGAACACCGGGGAGCTGTTTTTT. Its protein product is CASSVEGFKNTGELFF.